These 32 T cell receptor beta chains were all obtained from the same sample, sequenced in a study of blood T cell repertoires in COVID-19. The repertoire was sequenced with immunoSEQ multiplex PCR; TCRdb's copy has only in-frame clones and lacks some. The repertoire consists of roughly 57,000 clones, with about four fifths occurring once and the leading ten covering approximately 20%. Specimen: peripheral blood. These receptors all come from a man aged 25 to 40 with COVID-19, enrolled during active disease.

V gene TRBV4-1 combines with J gene TRBJ2-2; 7 bases fit TRBD1. The germline V gene encodes CDR1 MGHRA and CDR2 YSYEKL. The trim removed 4 bases at V and 6 bases at J, leaving 8 bases unmatched. The CDR3 extends over 15 amino acids. The CDR3 is CASSLRSGQAGELFF. In DNA, the CDR3 is TGCGCCAGCAGCCTCCGCTCCGGACAGGCCGGGGAGCTGTTTTTT.

The chain employs TRBV24-1 and TRBJ2-3, with 8 bases fitting TRBD1. Germline trimming cut 1 base from V and 4 bases from J; bases unmatched to any gene: 6. This CDR3 comprises 16 residues. CDR1 and CDR2 from the germline V gene are KGHDR and SFDVKD. Here the CDR3 DNA reads TGTGCCACCAGTGATTTCGGGAGACAGGGGCCAGATACGCAGTATTTT. Its translation is CATSDFGRQGPDTQYF.

With respect to this clone: The junction departs from the called germline gene at one end, perhaps through a read error. The chain is built from TRBV10-3 and TRBJ1-2; 7 nucleotides match TRBD1. The CDR3 has 15 amino acids. Per the germline V gene, CDR1 is ENHRY and CDR2 is SYGVKD. As DNA, the CDR3 is TGTGCCATCAATGAGCTGGACAGGCCGTCGAATGGCTACACCTTC. This translates into CAINELDRPSNGYTF.

J is TRBJ2-1 and V is TRBV10-2, with 8 bases identical to TRBD2. Germline trimming cut 3 bases from V and 3 bases from J; bases unmatched to any gene: 4. Germline assignment: CDR1 WSHSY and CDR2 SAAADI. The CDR3 has 15 amino acids. CDR3 coding DNA: TGCGCCAGCAGTGAAGGAGCGGGAGTCTACAATGAGCAGTTCTTC. Encoded protein: CASSEGAGVYNEQFF.

This clone has at least ten counts. The V gene is TRBV5-1, the J gene TRBJ2-7, with 14 positions matching TRBD2. V trimming: 4 bases; J trimming: 7 bases; junction bases outside the gene matches: 10. Per germline, CDR1 SGHRS and CDR2 YFSETQ. This CDR3 has 16 amino acids. In nucleotides, the CDR3 is TGCGCCAGCAGCACCGGGACTAGCGGGAGAGGCCGGGAGCAGTACTTC. This sequence encodes CASSTGTSGRGREQYF.

The rearrangement joins TRBV11-3 to TRBJ1-1; D remains ambiguous. CDR1 and CDR2 from the germline V gene are SGHNT and YENEEA. Trimming left V 4 bases short and J 3 bases short, with 6 bases between. CDR3 size: 12 residues. The CDR3 region has the DNA TGTGCCAGCAGCTCTGTCCACACTGAAGCTTTCTTT. Encoded protein: CASSSVHTEAFF.

V and J are TRBV6-5 and TRBJ2-7, with 8 bases aligning to TRBD1. CDR3 length equals 15 residues. V was pared by 5 bases and J by 2 bases, with 8 bases of the junction left unmatched. CDR1 and CDR2 from the germline V gene are MNHEY and SVGAGI. In DNA, the CDR3 is TGTGCCAGCAGTCAATTAGGACAGGGTGCCTACGAGCAGTACTTC. Translation: CASSQLGQGAYEQYF.

With regard to this clone: The germline gene is not matched at one end of the junction; a read error may be the cause. Other DNA sequences of this sample code for an identical CDR3. The rearrangement joins TRBV9 to TRBJ1-2; 9 bases agree with TRBD1. This CDR3 region has 15 residues. Germline V CDR1 and CDR2: SGDLS, YYNGEE. Here the CDR3 DNA reads TGCGCCAGCAGCGTAGAGGGGACAGGGTGGGATGGCTACACCTTC. It specifies CASSVEGTGWDGYTF. The full variable domain, completed using reference TRBV9 and TRBJ1-2, is DSGVTQTPKHLITATGQRVTLRCSPRSGDLSVYWYQQSLDQGLQFLIQYYNGEERAKGNILERFSAQQFPDLHSELNLSSLELGDSALYFCASSVEGTGWDGYTFGSGTRLTVV.

The V call is TRBV5-1, the J call TRBJ2-2, with a weak D call TRBD2 (6 bases). The CDR3 runs 13 residues. V was cut by 3 bases and J by 4 bases, with 7 bases left in between. Germline V gene sequence: CDR1 SGHRS, CDR2 YFSETQ. For the CDR3, the DNA is TGCGCCAGCAGCTGGGACTCCACCGGGGAGCTGTTTTTT. Translating it yields CASSWDSTGELFF.

The V gene is TRBV5-5, the J gene TRBJ2-7, with TRBD1 identical over 8 bases. This CDR3 comprises 14 residues. Losses at the gene ends were 0 bases for V and 6 bases for J; bases not matched to a gene: 5. Germline CDR1 and CDR2: SGHKS and YYEKEE (reference sequence). CDR3 DNA: TGTGCCAGCAGCTTGGGGACAGGGCTGCCCGAGCAGTACTTC. Its protein product is CASSLGTGLPEQYF. Together with reference TRBV5-5 and TRBJ2-7, the CDR3 gives the full variable domain: DAGVTQSPTHLIKTRGQQVTLRCSPISGHKSVSWYQQVLGQGPQFIFQYYEKEERGRGNFPDRFSARQFPNYSSELNVNALLLGDSALYLCASSLGTGLPEQYFGPGTRLTVT.

The chain uses TRBV10-1 and TRBJ2-2; 10 bases are shared with TRBD2. The CDR3 is made up of 16 amino acids. CDR1 and CDR2 from the germline V gene are WNHNN and SYGVQD (reference sequence). With 6 bases clipped from V and 1 base from J, the junction kept 5 bases outside the gene matches. The CDR3 DNA follows: TGCGCCAGCAGCCCCTCTAGCGGGGGGAACACCGGGGAGCTGTTTTTT. Its protein product is CASSPSSGGNTGELFF.

The chain is built from TRBV2 and TRBJ1-3, with D possibly being TRBD1 (5 bases). The CDR3 has 14 amino acids. From germline, CDR1 is SNHLY and CDR2 FYNNEI. Trimming took off 3 bases at V and 4 bases at J, with 10 bases between the two ends. CDR3 in amino acids: CASSEGTYGNTIYF. In nucleotides, the CDR3 is TGTGCCAGCAGTGAGGGGACTTACGGAAACACCATATATTTT.

This chain uses TRBV19 with TRBJ2-7, with D unresolved. The CDR3 consists of 12 residues. V gave up 3 bases and J gave up 6 bases, with 9 bases separating them. CDR1 and CDR2 (germline): LNHDA, SQIVND (reference sequence). CDR3 nucleotides: TGTGCCAGTAGTATGATCAGAGGCGAGCAGTACTTC. This encodes CASSMIRGEQYF.

J is TRBJ1-5 and V is TRBV6-5; D might be TRBD1 (5 bases). CDR1 and CDR2 (germline): MNHEY, SVGAGI. The CDR3 is 15 amino acids. V dropped 6 bases and J dropped 0 bases, with 12 bases sitting between them. The CDR3: CASRQTGDSNQPQHF. For the CDR3, the DNA is TGTGCCAGCAGACAAACAGGAGATAGCAATCAGCCCCAGCATTTT.

The rearrangement joins TRBV11-2 to TRBJ2-1, with D perhaps TRBD1 (6 bases). Trimming removed 4 bases at V and 1 base at J, with 11 bases between. The CDR3 covers 15 residues. Germline V gene lookup returns CDR1 SGHAT and CDR2 FQNNGV. The CDR3 bases are TGTGCCAGCAGCTCCGGGACACCGTCCTACAATGAGCAGTTCTTC. It codes for CASSSGTPSYNEQFF.

CDR3 sequence: CASMVAGGRLNIQYF. The CDR3 DNA reads as TGTGCCAGTATGGTAGCGGGAGGGAGATTAAACATTCAGTACTTC. The chain combines TRBV19 with TRBJ2-4; 11 nucleotides align to TRBD2. The germline CDR1 and CDR2 sequences are LNHDA and SQIVND (reference sequence). V was clipped by 7 bases and J by 6 bases; unmatched bases: 8. The CDR3 runs 15 residues.

CDR3: CASTSGTASPLHF. The CDR3 nucleotides are TGTGCCAGCACATCCGGGACAGCCTCACCCCTCCACTTT. V and J are TRBV7-8 and TRBJ1-6; 7 bases agree with TRBD1. CDR3 length equals 13 residues. J lost 10 bases, V lost 7 bases, and 7 bases had no gene match. Germline V gives CDR1 SGHVS, CDR2 FQNEAQ.

The chain's CDR3 is CAISTTGSGNQPQHF. CDR3 bases: TGTGCCATCAGTACGACAGGGAGTGGCAATCAGCCCCAGCATTTT. V and J are TRBV10-3 and TRBJ1-5, with 7 bases lining up with TRBD1. The CDR3 runs 15 residues. The V gene's germline CDR1 is ENHRY and CDR2 SYGVKD. V trimming: 5 bases; J trimming: 2 bases; junction bases outside the gene matches: 6.

This clone was detected a few times. The chain is built from TRBV12-5 and TRBJ2-1; weak D call: TRBD1 (6 bases). The CDR3 runs to 12 residues. The ends were cut back, 6 bases at V and 8 bases at J, with 11 bases in the middle. Germline loops: CDR1 LGHNT, CDR2 FRNRAP. The CDR3 region is CASGYRDHEQFF. The CDR3 coding sequence is TGTGCTAGTGGCTACAGGGACCATGAGCAGTTCTTC.

A few counts support this clone. The gene calls are TRBV10-3 and TRBJ2-7; 7 positions agree with TRBD2. The CDR3 is 16 amino acids. With V trimmed by 6 bases and J by 0 bases, 11 bases remained unmatched. Germline loops: CDR1 ENHRY, CDR2 SYGVKD. The CDR3: CAISPEASGTSYEQYF. The DNA for the CDR3 is TGTGCCATCAGCCCGGAGGCTAGCGGAACCTCCTACGAGCAGTACTTC.

V gene TRBV27 combines with J gene TRBJ2-7; the D gene is possibly TRBD1 (6 bases). This CDR3 is 14 amino acids long. The V end lost 5 bases, the J end lost 3 bases, and 14 bases lay between the germline ends. Germline V gene lookup returns CDR1 MNHEY and CDR2 SMNVEV (reference sequence). The CDR3 loop reads CASSGTRGFYEQYF. CDR3 nucleotide sequence: TGTGCCAGCAGTGGAACCAGGGGTTTCTACGAGCAGTACTTC.

The J gene is TRBJ2-3, the V gene TRBV7-9, with 10 bases identical to TRBD1. Germline lookup yields CDR1 SEHNR and CDR2 FQNEAQ (reference sequence). The CDR3 runs to 18 residues. V gave up 7 bases and J gave up 1 base; unmatched junction bases: 14. In DNA form, the CDR3 reads TGTGCCAGCAACCGGCCCAACCCCGGGACAGGGGGCACAGATACGCAGTATTTT. Protein product: CASNRPNPGTGGTDTQYF. The whole variable domain, remainder taken from reference TRBV7-9 and TRBJ2-3, is DTGVSQNPRHKITKRGQNVTFRCDPISEHNRLYWYRQTLGQGPEFLTYFQNEAQLEKSRLLSDRFSAERPKGSFSTLEIQRTEQGDSAMYLCASNRPNPGTGGTDTQYFGPGTRLTVL.

The chain joins TRBV10-1 to TRBJ2-7; D remains ambiguous. V was trimmed by 3 bases and J by 2 bases, leaving 8 bases between them. CDR3 length equals 13 residues. The V gene's germline CDR1 is WNHNN and CDR2 SYGVQD (reference sequence). The DNA for the CDR3 is TGCGCCAGCAGTGATAACACCGCCTACGAGCAGTACTTC. This gives the protein CASSDNTAYEQYF.

V and J are TRBV19 and TRBJ2-3; possibly TRBD1 for D (6 bases). Germline V lookup: CDR1 LNHDA, CDR2 SQIVND (reference sequence). The CDR3 totals 14 residues. The V end lost 5 bases, the J end lost 0 bases, and 9 bases lay between the germline ends. CDR3 DNA: TGTGCCAGTAGTTCTGGACAGAGCACAGATACGCAGTATTTT. The encoded protein is CASSSGQSTDTQYF.

This chain links TRBV19 with TRBJ1-6, with 10 bases aligning to TRBD1. In germline, CDR1 is LNHDA, CDR2 SQIVND (reference sequence). Trimming cost V 6 bases and J 9 bases; bases outside gene matches: 11. The CDR3 is 16 residues long. DNA for the CDR3: TGTGCCAGTAGCCTTGGGGGACAGGGGTACATTTCACCCCTCCACTTT. Amino acids: CASSLGGQGYISPLHF.

This clone was seen more than once but under ten times. In nucleotides, the CDR3 is TGTGCCAGCAGCGTAGGAGGGACAGGGGCGCCTGGGGCCAACGTCCTGACTTTC. It yields the protein CASSVGGTGAPGANVLTF. The rearrangement uses TRBV9 and TRBJ2-6; 10 nucleotides align to TRBD1. This CDR3 contains 18 residues. V shed 0 bases and J 2 bases; nucleotides not matched to a gene: 5. The germline CDR1 and CDR2 sequences are SGDLS and YYNGEE. Full variable domain (rest looked up from reference TRBV9 and TRBJ2-6): DSGVTQTPKHLITATGQRVTLRCSPRSGDLSVYWYQQSLDQGLQFLIQYYNGEERAKGNILERFSAQQFPDLHSELNLSSLELGDSALYFCASSVGGTGAPGANVLTFGAGSRLTVL.

This clone was seen only a few times. The rearrangement links TRBV6-1 to TRBJ1-6; tentative D call: TRBD1 (5 bases). Germline V CDR1 and CDR2: MNHNS, SASEGT. The V end was cut by 1 base, the J end by 7 bases, with 11 bases between. The CDR3 length is 15 residues. This CDR3 reads CASSEGQGGNSPLHF. CDR3 nucleotide sequence: TGTGCCAGCAGTGAAGGGCAGGGAGGAAATTCACCCCTCCACTTT.

The chain uses TRBV10-3 and TRBJ2-1, with 7 nucleotides matching TRBD1. Trimming removed 6 bases from V and 3 bases from J; junction bases left unmatched: 5. The CDR3 extends over 14 amino acids. Germline V gene data show CDR1 as ENHRY and CDR2 as SYGVKD. The CDR3 region is CAISRDRNYNEQFF. As DNA, the CDR3 is TGTGCCATCAGCAGGGACAGAAACTACAATGAGCAGTTCTTC.

The chain joins TRBV11-2 to TRBJ2-3, with a tentative D call TRBD1 (5 bases). V lost 1 base to trimming and J lost 2 bases, with 7 bases between them. The germline gives CDR1 SGHAT, CDR2 FQNNGV. This CDR3 comprises 14 residues. CDR3 sequence reads: CASSLGQYTDTQYF. The CDR3 DNA reads TGTGCCAGCAGCTTAGGACAGTACACAGATACGCAGTATTTT.

The chain couples TRBV11-3 to TRBJ1-1; 8 bases match TRBD1. Unmatched junction bases numbered 3, after V lost 2 bases and J lost 1 base. The CDR3 has 15 residues. Germline CDR1 and CDR2: SGHNT and YENEEA. The CDR3 spells CASSLRDRQNTEAFF. The DNA for the CDR3 is TGTGCCAGCAGCTTAAGGGACAGGCAGAACACTGAAGCTTTCTTT.

V usage is TRBV28 and J usage is TRBJ2-5; no clear D. CDR3 length: 13 amino acids. Germline CDR1 reads MDHEN; CDR2 reads SYDVKM. V was shortened by 2 bases and J by 2 bases, with 6 bases between the two germline ends. CDR3 residues: CASSLQVQETQYF. DNA for the CDR3: TGTGCCAGCAGTTTACAGGTTCAAGAGACCCAGTACTTC.

This rearrangement joins TRBV18 to TRBJ1-6; 8 nucleotides align to TRBD1. Germline values: CDR1 KGHSH, CDR2 LQKENI. V shed 3 bases, J shed 8 bases, and the junction held 6 bases outside the gene matches. The CDR3 totals 15 residues. The CDR3 coding sequence is TGTGCCAGCTCACCCCAGGGGGCTTTTGATTCACCCCTCCACTTT. It is translated as CASSPQGAFDSPLHF.